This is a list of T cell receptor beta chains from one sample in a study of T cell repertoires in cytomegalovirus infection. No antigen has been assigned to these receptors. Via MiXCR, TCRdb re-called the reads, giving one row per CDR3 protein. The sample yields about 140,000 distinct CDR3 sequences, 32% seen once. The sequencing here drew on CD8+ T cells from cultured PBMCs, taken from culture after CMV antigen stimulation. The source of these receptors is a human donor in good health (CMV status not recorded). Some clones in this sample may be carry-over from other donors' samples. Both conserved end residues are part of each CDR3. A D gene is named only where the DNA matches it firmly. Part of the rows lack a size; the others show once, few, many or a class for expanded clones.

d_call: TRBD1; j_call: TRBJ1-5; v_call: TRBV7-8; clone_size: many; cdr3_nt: TGTGCCAGCAGCCGTGGGACAGGCGTAGCTCAGCCCCAGCATTTT; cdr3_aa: CASSRGTGVAQPQHF
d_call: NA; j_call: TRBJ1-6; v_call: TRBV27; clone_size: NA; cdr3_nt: TGTGCCAGCAGTTTACCGGGGGGGGCTGGTTCACCCCTCCACTTT; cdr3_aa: CASSLPGGAGSPLHF
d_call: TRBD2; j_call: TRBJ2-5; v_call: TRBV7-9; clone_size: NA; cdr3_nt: TGTGCCAGCAGACGGACTAGCGGGGGGGCTAGAGAGACCCAGTACTTC; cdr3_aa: CASRRTSGGARETQYF
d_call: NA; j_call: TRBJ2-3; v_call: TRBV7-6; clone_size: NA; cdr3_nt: TGTGCCAGCAGCTTAGCCCCAGGTCGGTGGGATACGCAGTATTTT; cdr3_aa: CASSLAPGRWDTQYF
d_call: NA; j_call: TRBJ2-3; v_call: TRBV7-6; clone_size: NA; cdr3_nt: TGTGCCAGCAGCTTAATCCCCGAGACCCCAGATACGCAGTATTTT; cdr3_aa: CASSLIPETPDTQYF
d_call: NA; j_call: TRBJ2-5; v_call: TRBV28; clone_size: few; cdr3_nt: TGTGCCAGCAGTTTCTCCCAGCCTTGGCAAGAGACCCAGTACTTC; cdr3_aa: CASSFSQPWQETQYF
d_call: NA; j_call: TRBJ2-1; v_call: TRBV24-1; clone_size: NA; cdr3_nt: TGTGCCACCAGTGATTTGAGGCTCGGGGATGAGCAGTTCTTC; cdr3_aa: CATSDLRLGDEQFF
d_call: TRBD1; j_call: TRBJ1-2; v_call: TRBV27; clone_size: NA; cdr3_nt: TGTGCCAGCAGTTGGGACAGGGAAGGGGGTGGCTACACCTTC; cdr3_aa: CASSWDREGGGYTF
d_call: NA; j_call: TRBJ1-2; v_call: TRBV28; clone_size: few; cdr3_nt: TGTGCCAGCAGTAAACAGGACTATGGCTACACCTTC; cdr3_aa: CASSKQDYGYTF
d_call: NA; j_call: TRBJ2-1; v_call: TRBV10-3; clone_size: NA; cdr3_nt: TGTGCCATCAGTTCGGGGCGGGGCGGCAATGAGCAGTTCTTC; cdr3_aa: CAISSGRGGNEQFF
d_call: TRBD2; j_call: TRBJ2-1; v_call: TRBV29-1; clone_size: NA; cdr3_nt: TGCAGCGTTGAACTAGCGGGGGACCCCTACAATGAGCAGTTCTTC; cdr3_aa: CSVELAGDPYNEQFF
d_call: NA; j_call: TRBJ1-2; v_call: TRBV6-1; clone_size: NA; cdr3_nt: TGTGCCAGCAGTTGGGACGAGGGCAATGGCTACACCTTC; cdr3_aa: CASSWDEGNGYTF
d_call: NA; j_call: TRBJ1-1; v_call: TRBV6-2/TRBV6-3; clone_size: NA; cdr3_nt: TGTGCCAGCAGTTACTCGAAAGGCATGAACACTGAAGCTTTCTTT; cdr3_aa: CASSYSKGMNTEAFF
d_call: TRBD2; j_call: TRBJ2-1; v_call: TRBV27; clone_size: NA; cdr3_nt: TGTGCCAGCAGTCTACCCTCTGGCGGGGCGGGAGATGAGCAGTTCTTC; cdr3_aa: CASSLPSGGAGDEQFF
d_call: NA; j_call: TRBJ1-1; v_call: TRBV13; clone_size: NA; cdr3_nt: TGTGCCAGCAGCCCCCGCGACAGTCTGGAAGCTTTCTTT; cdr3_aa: CASSPRDSLEAFF
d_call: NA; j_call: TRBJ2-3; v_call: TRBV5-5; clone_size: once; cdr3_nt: TGTGCCAGCAGCCCCCGGGGCGAGCCGGGCACAGATACGCAGTATTTT; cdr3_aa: CASSPRGEPGTDTQYF
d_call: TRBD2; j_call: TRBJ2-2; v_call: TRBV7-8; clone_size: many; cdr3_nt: TGTGCCAGCAGCGACGAACCGGGACTAGCGGGGTCCGGGGAGCTGTTTTTT; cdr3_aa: CASSDEPGLAGSGELFF
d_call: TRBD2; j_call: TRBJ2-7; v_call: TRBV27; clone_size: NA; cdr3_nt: TGTGCCAGCAGTTTATCCGGGGGGGCCCCCTACGAGCAGTACTTC; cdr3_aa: CASSLSGGAPYEQYF
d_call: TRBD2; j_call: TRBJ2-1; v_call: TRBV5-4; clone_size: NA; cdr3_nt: TGTGCCAGCAGCTCACCGATAGCCGGGACTACCGATGAGCAGTTCTTC; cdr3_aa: CASSSPIAGTTDEQFF
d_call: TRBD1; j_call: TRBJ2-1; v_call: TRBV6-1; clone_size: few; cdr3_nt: TGTGCCAGCGGGACAGACTACAATGAGCAGTTCTTC; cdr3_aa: CASGTDYNEQFF
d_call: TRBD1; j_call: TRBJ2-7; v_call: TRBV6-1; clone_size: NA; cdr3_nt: TGTGCCACCTCCGGGACAGGTCGCTCCTACGAGCAGTACTTC; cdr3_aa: CATSGTGRSYEQYF
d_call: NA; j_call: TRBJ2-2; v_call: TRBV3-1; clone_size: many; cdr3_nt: TGTGCCAGCAGCCAATTAGTGACCGGGGAGCTGTTTTTT; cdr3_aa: CASSQLVTGELFF
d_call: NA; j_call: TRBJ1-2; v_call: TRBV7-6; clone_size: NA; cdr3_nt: TGTGCCAGCAGCCAAGAGGTTAACTATGGCTACACCTTC; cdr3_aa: CASSQEVNYGYTF
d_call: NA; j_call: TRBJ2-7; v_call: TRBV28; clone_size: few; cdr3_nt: TGTGCCAGCAGTTTGGTAAACTCCTACGAGCAGTACTTC; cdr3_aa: CASSLVNSYEQYF
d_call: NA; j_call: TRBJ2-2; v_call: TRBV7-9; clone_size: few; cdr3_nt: TGTGCCAGCAGCCCTAGGGGGGCCGGGAACACCGGGGAGCTGTTTTTT; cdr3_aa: CASSPRGAGNTGELFF
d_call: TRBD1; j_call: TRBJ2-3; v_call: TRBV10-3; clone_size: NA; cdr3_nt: TGTGCCATCAGTGAGTGGACAGGGGATACGCAGTATTTT; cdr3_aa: CAISEWTGDTQYF
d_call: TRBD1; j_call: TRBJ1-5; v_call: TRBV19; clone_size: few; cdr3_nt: TGTGCCAGTACCGCAGGAGGGGGCGGTCAGCCCCAGCATTTT; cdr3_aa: CASTAGGGGQPQHF
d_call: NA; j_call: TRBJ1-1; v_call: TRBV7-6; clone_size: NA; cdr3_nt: TGTGCCAGCAGCTCGTGGGGGATGAACACTGAAGCTTTCTTT; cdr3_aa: CASSSWGMNTEAFF
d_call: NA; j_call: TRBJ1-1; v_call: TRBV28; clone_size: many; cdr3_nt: TGTGCCAGCAGTTTAGTCCGGGGGCGATCCACTGAAGCTTTCTTT; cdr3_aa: CASSLVRGRSTEAFF
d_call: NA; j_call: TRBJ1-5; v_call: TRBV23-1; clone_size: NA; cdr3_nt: TGCGCCAGCACATGTGACTGCAATCAGCCCCAGCATTTT; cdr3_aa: CASTCDCNQPQHF
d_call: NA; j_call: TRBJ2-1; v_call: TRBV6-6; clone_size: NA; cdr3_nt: TGTGCCGGAGGTCCGGAGGCCTACAATGAGCAGTTCTTC; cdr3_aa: CAGGPEAYNEQFF
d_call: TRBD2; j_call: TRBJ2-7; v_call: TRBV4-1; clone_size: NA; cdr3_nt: TGCGCCAGCAGCCAAGAGCGGGGGGTCTACGAGCAGTACTTC; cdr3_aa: CASSQERGVYEQYF
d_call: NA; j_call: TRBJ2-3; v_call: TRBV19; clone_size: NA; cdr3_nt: TGTGCCAGTAGTATAGCTGGGTACGAGGACGGAAGCACAGATACGCAGTATTTT; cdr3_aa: CASSIAGYEDGSTDTQYF
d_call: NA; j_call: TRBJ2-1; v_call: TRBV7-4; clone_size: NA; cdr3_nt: TGTGCCAGCAGCTCCGTGGTCGATTTCTTC; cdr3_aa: CASSSVVDFF
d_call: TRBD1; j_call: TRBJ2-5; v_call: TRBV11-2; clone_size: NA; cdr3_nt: TGTGCCAGCAGCACGAACAGGGGGCAGTTAGGAAAGACCCAGTACTTC; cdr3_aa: CASSTNRGQLGKTQYF
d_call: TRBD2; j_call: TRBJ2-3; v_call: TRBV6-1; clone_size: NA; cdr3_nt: TGTGCCAGCAGTTTTAGCGGGGGGGCCGGATCCGATACGCAGTATTTT; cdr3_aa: CASSFSGGAGSDTQYF
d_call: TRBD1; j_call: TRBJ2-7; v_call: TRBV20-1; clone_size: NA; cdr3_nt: TGCAGTGCCAGTCAGGGGGTGCACGAGCAGTACTTC; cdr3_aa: CSASQGVHEQYF
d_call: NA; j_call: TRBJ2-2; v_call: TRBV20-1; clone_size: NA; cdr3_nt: TGCAGTGCTAGGGTGGGGGGTAACACCGGGGAGCTGTTTTTT; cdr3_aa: CSARVGGNTGELFF
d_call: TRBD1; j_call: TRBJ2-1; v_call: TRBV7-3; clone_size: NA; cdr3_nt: TGTGCCAGCAGCTTTCTTGCAGGGGGTTTTGTTGAGCAGTTCTTC; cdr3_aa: CASSFLAGGFVEQFF
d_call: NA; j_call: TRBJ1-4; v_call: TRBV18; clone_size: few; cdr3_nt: TGTGCCAGCTCACCAGAGGGGGTAAAACTGTTTTTT; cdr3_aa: CASSPEGVKLFF
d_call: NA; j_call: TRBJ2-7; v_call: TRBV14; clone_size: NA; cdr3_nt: TGTGCCAGCAGCCAAGATCCCAGGTCTACCTCCTACGAGCAGTACTTC; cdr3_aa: CASSQDPRSTSYEQYF
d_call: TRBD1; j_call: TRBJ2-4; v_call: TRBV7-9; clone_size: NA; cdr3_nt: TGTGCCAGCAGCTTAGAAGACAGGGGAAACATTCAGTACTTC; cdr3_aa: CASSLEDRGNIQYF
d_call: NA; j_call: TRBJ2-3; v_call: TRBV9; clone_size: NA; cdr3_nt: TGTGCCAGCAGCGTCAGTGGAGAGATAGGAGATACGCAGTATTTT; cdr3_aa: CASSVSGEIGDTQYF
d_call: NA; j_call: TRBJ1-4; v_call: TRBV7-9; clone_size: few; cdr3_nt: TGTGCCAGCAGCCCGCGGGATACCCTTAATGAAAAACTGTTTTTT; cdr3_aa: CASSPRDTLNEKLFF
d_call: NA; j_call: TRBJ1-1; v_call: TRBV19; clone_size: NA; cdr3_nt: TGTGCCAGTATTGGGGGCACTGAAGCTTTCTTT; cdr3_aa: CASIGGTEAFF
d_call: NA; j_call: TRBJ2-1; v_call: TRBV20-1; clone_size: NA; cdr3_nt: TGCAGTGCTACGGGCGTCTTGAGCGGGCATTACAATGAGCAGTTCTTC; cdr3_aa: CSATGVLSGHYNEQFF
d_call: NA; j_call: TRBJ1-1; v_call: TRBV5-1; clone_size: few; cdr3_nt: TGCGCCAGCCTTGGAGTTGGGGGTGCAAACACTGAAGCTTTCTTT; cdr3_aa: CASLGVGGANTEAFF
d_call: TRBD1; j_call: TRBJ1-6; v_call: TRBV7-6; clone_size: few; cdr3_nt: TGTGCCAGCAGCCATGGTACAGGGGGGGATTCACCCCTCCACTTT; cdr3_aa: CASSHGTGGDSPLHF
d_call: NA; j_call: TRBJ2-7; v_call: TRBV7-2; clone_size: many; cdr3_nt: TGTGCCAGCAGCTCGGGACTTCGGGAGCAGTACTTC; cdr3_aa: CASSSGLREQYF
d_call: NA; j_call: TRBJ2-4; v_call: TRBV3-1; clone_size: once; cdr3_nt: TGTGCCAGCAGTCCAGTCGGCAGGGTAGCCAAAAACATTCAGTACTTC; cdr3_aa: CASSPVGRVAKNIQYF